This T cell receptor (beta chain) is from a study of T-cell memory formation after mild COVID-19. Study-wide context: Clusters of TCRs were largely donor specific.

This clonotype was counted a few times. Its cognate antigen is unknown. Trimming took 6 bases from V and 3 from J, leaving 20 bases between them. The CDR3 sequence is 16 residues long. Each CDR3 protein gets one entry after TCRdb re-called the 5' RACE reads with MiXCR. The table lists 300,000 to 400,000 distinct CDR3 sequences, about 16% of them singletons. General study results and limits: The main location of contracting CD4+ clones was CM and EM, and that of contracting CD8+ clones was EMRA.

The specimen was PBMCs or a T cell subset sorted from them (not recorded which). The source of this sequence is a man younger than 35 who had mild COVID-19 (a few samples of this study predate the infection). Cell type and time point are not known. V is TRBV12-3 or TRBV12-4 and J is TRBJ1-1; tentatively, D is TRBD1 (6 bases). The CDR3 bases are TGTGCCAGCAGCTTTACGTTTGGCAGGGGTCACACTGAAGCTTTCTTT. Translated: CASSFTFGRGHTEAFF.